Each of the 6 T cell receptor beta chains below was sequenced from the same sample in a study of blood T cell repertoires in COVID-19. Assay used: immunoSEQ multiplex PCR; TCRdb lists only in-frame clones, some missing. The table includes roughly 180,000 clones, approximately 82% detected once. The sequenced sample was PBMCs or T cells enriched from blood (not recorded which). These receptors all come from a man in his sixties who had recovered from COVID-19.

V gene TRBV5-1 combines with J gene TRBJ2-3; D is perhaps TRBD2 (6 bases). Per the germline V gene, CDR1 is SGHRS and CDR2 is YFSETQ. The CDR3 totals 12 residues. Trimming stripped 4 bases from V and 11 bases from J, with 14 bases between. CDR3 sequence: CASSTSWGVQYF. The DNA of the CDR3 is TGCGCCAGCAGCACTAGCTGGGGGGTGCAGTATTTT.

The gene calls are TRBV24-1 and TRBJ2-1; the D gene is possibly TRBD2 (5 bases). Germline V gene data show CDR1 as KGHDR and CDR2 as SFDVKD. CDR3 length equals 11 residues. The ends were cut back, 8 bases at V and 14 bases at J, with 15 bases in the middle. CDR3 loop: CATKSKDGKFF. CDR3 nucleotides: TGTGCCACCAAATCGAAAGACGGGAAGTTCTTC.

This rearrangement joins TRBV12-3 or TRBV12-4 to TRBJ1-6; 7 positions agree with TRBD1. The CDR3 contains 13 residues. With V trimmed by 6 bases and J by 14 bases, 10 bases remained unmatched. As DNA, the CDR3 is TGTGCCAGCAGCCCTTTCCTAGGGGGCACCCTCCACTTT. Translation: CASSPFLGGTLHF.

The chain uses TRBV4-1 and TRBJ2-7, with D unclear. Germline V gene sequence: CDR1 MGHRA, CDR2 YSYEKL. The CDR3 has 13 amino acids. V lost 3 bases, J lost 7 bases, and 13 bases lay in between. CDR3 sequence (DNA): TGCGCCAGCAGCCAGGTTACCGCCGGGGAGCAGTACTTC. As protein: CASSQVTAGEQYF.

This clone came up once. The chain is built from TRBV19 and TRBJ1-6; no clear D gene. The CDR3 has 17 amino acids. Germline V gene lookup returns CDR1 LNHDA and CDR2 SQIVND (reference sequence). Trimming took off 0 bases at V and 0 bases at J, with 9 bases between the two ends. The CDR3, as DNA: TGTGCCAGTAGTATAGATACCGCGAGCTCCTATAATTCACCCCTCCACTTT. Translation: CASSIDTASSYNSPLHF.

The chain links TRBV5-4 to TRBJ2-7, with TRBD1 matching 11 bases. V lost 3 bases to trimming and J lost 2 bases; unmatched junction nucleotides: 1. The CDR3 spans 14 residues. Looked up from germline, CDR1 is SGHNT and CDR2 is YYREEE (reference sequence). CDR3 loop: CASSWTGGAYEQYF. Here the CDR3 DNA reads TGTGCCAGCAGCTGGACAGGGGGCGCCTACGAGCAGTACTTC.